This TCR beta chain was identified during a study of cytomegalovirus exposure and HLA in healthy donors (dated by TCRdb to the late 2010s). Notes on the research overall: In an earlier analysis of approximately 500 of the donors, around 300 Gb of sequence data and 117 million unique TCR beta sequences from roughly 200 million T cells were reported. Class I and class II HLA loci were covered by the typing at four-digit resolution. Alongside the repertoire data, information on donor age, sex, ethnicity and CMV serostatus was compiled. To study patterns of TCR occurrence, a later analysis re-analyzed previously published TCR beta repertoires from more than 550 donors and added high-resolution HLA genotyping. A few DR-DQ haplotypes were treated as single units for association and clustering because of strong linkage in the cohort. An early release that covered roughly 600 HLA-typed donors contained about 300 gigabases of sequencing data and 65 million to 100 million unique TCR sequences. The genetic ancestry cluster associated with self-reported Caucasian donors included about four fifths of the approximately 430 genotyped donors. High-throughput TCR immunosequencing, statistical association of individual TCRs with disease status, and machine learning were combined to predict cytomegalovirus infection status. The study aimed to test whether cataloging public T cell receptors could reveal signatures of past pathogen exposure. Among several hundred genotyped donors of the cohort, an average of around 250,000 unique TCR beta nucleotide sequences was sequenced per donor, of which 15% to 20% were non-productive. In addition to the first cohort of 666 subjects, a separate validation cohort of 120 different subjects was used. The number of typed donors differed by locus: about 620-630 for A, B, C, DRB1 and DQB1; 500 to 550 for DQA1; 606 for DPA1; and some 430 for DPB1. Every repertoire in the discovery cohort had been generated on one and the same sequencing platform. Rather than using new phenotypic data, the later analysis identified candidate immune exposures from TCR beta sequences and from how often those sequences occurred across donors. Using immunosequencing, the study profiled T cell repertoires from 666 subjects and related those repertoires to cytomegalovirus serostatus. In an earlier analysis of around 540 of the donors, high-throughput TCR beta sequencing was used to judge whether each TCR beta V gene segment behaved as functional or pseudogenic. A later genetic analysis took genome-wide SNP genotypes for about 55% of the 666 donors and used that subset as a discovery cohort.

The library came from the immunoSEQ multiplex PCR assay. For the multiplex PCR, a mixture combining 60 forward primers for TCR Vbeta segments and 13 reverse primers for TCR Jbeta segments was used. Amplification of the CDR3 region of rearranged TCR beta genes was performed with a multiplex PCR assay on genomic DNA. On the Illumina HiSeq System, the amplified TCR beta libraries were sequenced as 87-base-pair reads. The original methods were these. A later analysis tallied around 82 million unique TCR beta chains across the approximately 670 repertoires, and approximately 9.9 million of those chains were shared by two or more donors. Raw reads were error-corrected and collapsed into unique sequences with a nearest-neighbor algorithm that merged closely related sequences to remove PCR and sequencing errors. Alignment of CDR3 sequences to IMGT reference sequences was used to assign V, D and J gene segments. For a sequence to be retained, a match of at least six nucleotides to both a V gene segment and a J gene segment was required. A rearrangement counted as productive if the CDR3 had no stop codons and remained in frame with V and J, and every other rearrangement counted as non-productive. CDR3 was defined by IMGT convention, running from the second conserved V-encoded cysteine to the conserved J-encoded phenylalanine. In an earlier analysis of around 570 of the donors, sequences lacking an unambiguous match to a single V gene segment were excluded. An earlier analysis of approximately 590 of the donors called V segments functional above 56.7% productive rearrangements and segregating when the between-donor standard deviation exceeded 5%. A statistical classification framework was built to diagnose cytomegalovirus status from the catalog of TCR beta chain sequences. In a later analysis, V and J genes were assigned by comparing TCR nucleotide sequences against IMGT/GENE-DB human TR gene sequences. Using the TCRdist pipeline, a later analysis assigned CDR3 sequences along with most-parsimonious VDJ recombination scenarios. In a later analysis, every TCR beta chain was defined by the combination of its CDR3 amino acid sequence and its V-gene family, and reads without a unique V-gene family were dropped. In a later analysis, around 600 highly shared, low-generation-probability nucleotide sequences were removed to address suspected cross-contamination and a sequencing artifact. In a later analysis, a clonal expansion index for each public chain was calculated from normalized within-repertoire ranks of inferred template counts. A later analysis computed generation probabilities with a VDJ recombination model fitted to out-of-frame rearrangements, and checked the results against IGoR. Hypergeometric tests were used in a later analysis to score TCR-TCR, TCR-HLA and TCR-CMV co-occurrence, with a repertoire-size bias correction applied to the TCR pairs. To estimate false discovery rates, a later analysis permuted the HLA or CMV assignments 20 times. A later analysis grouped co-occurring TCRs with DBSCAN, adding TCRdist sequence similarity when clustering within HLA-allele-positive subsets. Repertoires with fewer than 30,000 or more than 120,000 public chains, plus five repertoires with anomalous nucleotide sharing, were excluded from co-occurrence clustering. The source is immuneACCESS, and TCRdb retained only in-frame sequences with V and J called. Part of the clones is not carried over; for the studies checked, unresolved V genes explain less than half of this, and the remainder is unexplained. V and J calls and clone size are as listed in that table; D and trimming were resolved from the DNA. The sample yields 200,000 to 250,000 clones; roughly 70% were counted once. Together, the top ten hold less than 3% of the sample.

Concerning this clone: Its antigen has not been determined. The junction differs from germline at one of its ends, possibly a read error.

The cohort was made up of 500 to 850 healthy bone marrow donors. At the time of sampling, all cohort members were nominally healthy, though unrecorded immune exposures were likely present. The donor tested CMV seropositive and was one of the 289 seropositive cohort members. A peripheral blood sample was provided by each donor, and peripheral blood mononuclear cells were used for TCR beta sequencing. Genomic DNA extraction from the blood cell samples was performed with the Qiagen DNeasy Blood Extraction Kit. Findings and caveats that apply to the study as a whole: For the cohort, immune exposure information was limited to CMV serostatus. Because HLA typing was missing for some donors at each locus, association tests included only the typed subset. The 87-base-pair reads could not distinguish some IMGT-functional V segments, including TRBV6-2 and TRBV6-3, so those segments were excluded. The cohort was sequenced for TCR beta chains only, and without alpha or paired-chain data the features that could be detected were limited. Compared with the roughly 670-donor mean, donors in an Asian-associated ancestry cluster had fewer N-insertions in productive TCRs, according to a later genetic analysis. It was suggested by the authors that the approach could potentially be generalized to other disease states and immunological phenotypes. A later analysis found that HLA-associated TCR beta chains were more clonally expanded and had lower generation probabilities than equally common non-associated chains. While some public TCRs were present in many individuals, most TCR sequences turned up only very rarely across donors. Linkage disequilibrium might explain the correlated functional status among segregating V segments, but an unknown experimental factor could not be excluded. Broadly in line with IMGT annotations, most TCR beta V segments showed up in productive rearrangements about 87% or about 30% of the time in an earlier analysis of a few hundred of the donors. When HLA alleles, especially DR and DQ, strongly co-occurred, attributing TCR associations to individual alleles was difficult. Presence/absence analyses assumed roughly uniform sequencing depth across donors, an assumption that may not hold. Several of the top co-occurrence clusters appeared to be linked to parvovirus B19, influenza, CMV and Epstein-Barr virus, according to a later analysis. A cluster of highly shared sequence variants was judged likely to be a technical artifact of the sequencing pipeline. In vitro tests confirmed that a few of the cytomegalovirus-associated TCR beta chains recognize cytomegalovirus antigens. A later analysis found that TCR association rates varied across HLA loci, with DRB1 alleles showing the most associated TCRs and HLA-C alleles the fewest. Because counts were too low, 15 to 20 rarely observed V segments, including chromosome 9 orphons, were left out of the earlier analysis of approximately 500 of the donors. A further reported finding was that TCR beta sequences accurately predicted the HLA-A and HLA-B alleles for most subjects in the first cohort. A later genetic analysis associated a missense DCLRE1C variant with V-gene and J-gene trimming of TCR beta chains, and an independent cohort replicated the association. In a later analysis, 16,951 TCR beta sequences were associated with specific HLA alleles at a false discovery rate of 0.05. The classifier was reported to diagnose cytomegalovirus status with high specificity and sensitivity in both the original cohort and the validation cohort. According to a later analysis, most CMV-associated TCR beta chains appeared to be HLA-restricted, and the HLA associations seemed to be driven largely by CMV exposure. In the study, roughly 160 TCR beta chains were listed as associated with cytomegalovirus.

The germline V gene (reference sequence) yields SEHNR for CDR1 and FQNEAQ for CDR2. From the cysteine through the phenylalanine, the CDR3 covers 11 amino acids. Only the CDR3 part of the read is kept: 33 bases, read in frame from the first base. This TCR was sampled from a middle-aged man in good health and CMV-seropositive. Sequenced sample: PBMCs. The sequence links TRBV7-9 to TRBJ1-1; perhaps TRBD1 is the D gene, with 5 bases matching. The nucleotide sequence reads as follows: TGTTCCAGCAGCTTAGCGGACAAAGCTTTCTTT. The translation is CSSSLADKAFF.